The TCR beta chain under discussion was sequenced for a study of shared clonotypes between healthy human individuals. The donors, healthy adults who were HIV-negative, had experienced no recent acute infections or vaccinations. A split of CD4+ cells into CD45RA+ naive and CD45RA-negative memory subsets was performed. Assay: immunoSEQ multiplex PCR; the TCRdb copy retains only in-frame clones and omits some. The repertoire holds approximately 530,000 clones, with 95% to 96% as singletons. For this clone: Its antigen is unknown. Other DNA sequences in this specimen translate into the identical CDR3.

Study-wide points: When compared with the clonotypes that were shared by all four sorted-subset donors, the non-shared clonotypes turned out to have lower generation probabilities. A handful of donors shared 5% to 5.5% of their naive CD4 clonotypes.

Sequenced material: naive CD4+ T cells sorted from blood. Subset specified: CD45RA+ positively selected. The receptor comes from a woman under 40 in good health.

CDR3 region: CSATEETQYF. CDR3 DNA: TGCAGTGCTACAGAGGAGACCCAGTACTTC. The genes are TRBV20-1 and TRBJ2-5, with D hard to call. CDR3 length equals 10 residues. Germline V gene lookup returns CDR1 DFQATT and CDR2 SNEGSKA (reference sequence). Trimming took off 4 bases at V and 5 bases at J, with 5 bases between the two ends.